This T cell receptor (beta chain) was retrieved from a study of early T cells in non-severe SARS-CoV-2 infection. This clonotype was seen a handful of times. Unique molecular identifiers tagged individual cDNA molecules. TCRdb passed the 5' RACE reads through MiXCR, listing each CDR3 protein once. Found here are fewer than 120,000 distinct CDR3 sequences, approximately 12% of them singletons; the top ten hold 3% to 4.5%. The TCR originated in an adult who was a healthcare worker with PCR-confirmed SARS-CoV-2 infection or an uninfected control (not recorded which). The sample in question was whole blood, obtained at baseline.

Here the CDR3 reads CASSYIAKNTEAFF. Here the CDR3 DNA reads TGTGCCAGCAGTTACATCGCTAAGAACACTGAAGCTTTCTTT. The J gene is TRBJ1-1, the V gene TRBV6-5; D is unresolved. Germline-derived CDR1 and CDR2 are MNHEY and SVGAGI. Trimming removed 2 bases at V and 1 base at J, with 8 bases between. This CDR3 comprises 14 residues.